At least ten counts were recorded for the clone carrying this T cell receptor (beta chain). Antigen unknown. This entry belongs to a study of response to subunit inactivated influenza vaccine. The CDR3 spans 15 residues. V lost 2 bases, J lost 3 bases, and 13 bases lay in between. Study results and limitations: Researchers suggested that each seasonal influenza vaccination recruits few new T cells.

TCRdb used MiXCR to reprocess the RT-PCR reads, holding one entry per CDR3 protein. The data show 290,000 or so distinct CDR3 sequences, 22% seen once. The starting material was PBMCs from blood, obtained approximately 20 months after vaccination. The sequence derives from a man aged 45 to 70 who received an inactivated influenza vaccine. The chain has TRBV12-3 or TRBV12-4 and TRBJ2-5; possible D gene TRBD2, 7 bases. The CDR3, as DNA: TGTGCCAGCAGTTTAAGGGGGGGGCGCAAAGAGACCCAGTACTTC. This sequence encodes CASSLRGGRKETQYF.